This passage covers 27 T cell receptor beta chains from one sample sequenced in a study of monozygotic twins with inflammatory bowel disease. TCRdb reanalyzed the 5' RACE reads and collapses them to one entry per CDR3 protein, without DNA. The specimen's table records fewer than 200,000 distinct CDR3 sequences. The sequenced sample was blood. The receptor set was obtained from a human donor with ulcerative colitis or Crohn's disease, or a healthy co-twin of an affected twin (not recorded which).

This CDR3 is CASTRQLQETQYF. This chain connects TRBV28 to TRBJ2-5; absent DNA, TCRdb's TRBD1 call cannot be checked. This CDR3 contains 13 residues. Germline V gives CDR1 MDHEN, CDR2 SYDVKM.

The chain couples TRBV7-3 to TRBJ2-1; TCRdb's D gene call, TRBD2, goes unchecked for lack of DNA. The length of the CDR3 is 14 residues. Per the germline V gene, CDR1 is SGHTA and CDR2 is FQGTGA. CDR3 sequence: CASSASGGYNEQFF. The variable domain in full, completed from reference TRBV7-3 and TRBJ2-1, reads GAGVSQTPSNKVTEKGKYVELRCDPISGHTALYWYRQSLGQGPEFLIYFQGTGAADDSGLPNDRFFAVRPEGSVSTLKIQRTERGDSAVYLCASSASGGYNEQFFGPGTRLTVL.

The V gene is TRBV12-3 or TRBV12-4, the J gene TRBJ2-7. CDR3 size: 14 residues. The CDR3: CASSSSGRVNEQYF.

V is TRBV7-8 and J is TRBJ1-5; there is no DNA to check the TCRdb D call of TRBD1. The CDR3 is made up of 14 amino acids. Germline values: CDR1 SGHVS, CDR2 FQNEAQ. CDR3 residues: CASSWGTGGQPQHF. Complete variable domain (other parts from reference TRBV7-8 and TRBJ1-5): GAGVSQSPRYKVAKRGQDVALRCDPISGHVSLFWYQQALGQGPEFLTYFQNEAQLDKSGLPSDRFFAERPEGSVSTLKIQRTQQEDSAVYLCASSWGTGGQPQHFGDGTRLSIL.

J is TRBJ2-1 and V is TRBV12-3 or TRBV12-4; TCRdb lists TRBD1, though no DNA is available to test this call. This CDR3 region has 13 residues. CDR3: CASILGGDNEQFF.

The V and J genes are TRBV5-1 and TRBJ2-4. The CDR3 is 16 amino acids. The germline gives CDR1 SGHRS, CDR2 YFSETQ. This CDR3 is CASSFLTGLAKNIQYF. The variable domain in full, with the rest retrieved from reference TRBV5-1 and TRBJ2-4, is KAGVTQTPRYLIKTRGQQVTLSCSPISGHRSVSWYQQTPGQGLQFLFEYFSETQRNKGNFPGRFSGRQFSNSRSEMNVSTLELGDSALYLCASSFLTGLAKNIQYFGAGTRLSVL.

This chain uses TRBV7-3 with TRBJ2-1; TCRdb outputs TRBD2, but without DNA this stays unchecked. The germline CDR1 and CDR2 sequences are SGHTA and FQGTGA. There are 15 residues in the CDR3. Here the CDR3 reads CASSPGLAEYNEQFF.

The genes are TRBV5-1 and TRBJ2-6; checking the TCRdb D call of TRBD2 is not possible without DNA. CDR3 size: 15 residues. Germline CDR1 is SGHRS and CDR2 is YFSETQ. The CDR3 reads CASTLLESGANVLTF.

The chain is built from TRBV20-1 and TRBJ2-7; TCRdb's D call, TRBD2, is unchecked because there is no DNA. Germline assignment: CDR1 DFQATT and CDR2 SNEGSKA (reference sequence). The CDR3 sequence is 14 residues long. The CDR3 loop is CSANVRGPSYEQYF.

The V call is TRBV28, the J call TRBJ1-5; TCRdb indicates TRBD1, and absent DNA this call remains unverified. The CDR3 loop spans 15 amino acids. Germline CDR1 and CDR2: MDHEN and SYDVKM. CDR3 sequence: CASSLQGVPSEPQHF.

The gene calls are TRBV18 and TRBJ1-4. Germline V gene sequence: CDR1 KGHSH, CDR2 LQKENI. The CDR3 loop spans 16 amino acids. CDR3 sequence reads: CASSPVGGATNEKLFF.

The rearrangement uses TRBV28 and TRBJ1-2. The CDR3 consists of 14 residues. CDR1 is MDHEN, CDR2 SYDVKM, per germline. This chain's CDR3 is CASSTGRENYGYTF.

Here the CDR3 reads CSARDGVAGGSYNEQFF. The genes are TRBV20-1 and TRBJ2-1; the TCRdb D gene call, TRBD2, has no DNA to confirm it. The germline gives CDR1 DFQATT, CDR2 SNEGSKA (reference sequence). CDR3 length: 17 amino acids.

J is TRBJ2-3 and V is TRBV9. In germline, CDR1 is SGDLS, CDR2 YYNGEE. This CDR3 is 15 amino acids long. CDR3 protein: CASSVGPSSTDTQYF. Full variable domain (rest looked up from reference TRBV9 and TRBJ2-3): DSGVTQTPKHLITATGQRVTLRCSPRSGDLSVYWYQQSLDQGLQFLIQYYNGEERAKGNILERFSAQQFPDLHSELNLSSLELGDSALYFCASSVGPSSTDTQYFGPGTRLTVL.

CDR3 loop: CASSQGTGVGYTF. J is TRBJ1-2 and V is TRBV28; with no DNA, the TCRdb D assignment of TRBD1 cannot be verified. This CDR3 is 13 amino acids long. Germline loops: CDR1 MDHEN, CDR2 SYDVKM.

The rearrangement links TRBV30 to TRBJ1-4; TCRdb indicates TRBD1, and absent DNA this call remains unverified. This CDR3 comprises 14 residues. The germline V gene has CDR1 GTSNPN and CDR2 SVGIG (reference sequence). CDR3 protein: CAWSMGTGDEKLFF.

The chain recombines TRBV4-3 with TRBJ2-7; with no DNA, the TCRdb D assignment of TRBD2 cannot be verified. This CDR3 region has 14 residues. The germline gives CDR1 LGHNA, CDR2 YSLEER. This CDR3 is CASSQVREGGEQYF.

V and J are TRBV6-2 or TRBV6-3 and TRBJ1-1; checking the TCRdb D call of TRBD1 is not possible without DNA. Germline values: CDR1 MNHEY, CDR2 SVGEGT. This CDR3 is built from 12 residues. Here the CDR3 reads CASKPRGSEAFF.

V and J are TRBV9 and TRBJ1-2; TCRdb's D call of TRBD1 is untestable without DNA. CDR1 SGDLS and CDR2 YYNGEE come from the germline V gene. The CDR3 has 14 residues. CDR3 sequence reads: CASNRDRRDYGYTF.

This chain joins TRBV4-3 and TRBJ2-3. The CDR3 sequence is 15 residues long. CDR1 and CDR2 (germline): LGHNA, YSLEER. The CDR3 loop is CASSQDRVATDTQYF.

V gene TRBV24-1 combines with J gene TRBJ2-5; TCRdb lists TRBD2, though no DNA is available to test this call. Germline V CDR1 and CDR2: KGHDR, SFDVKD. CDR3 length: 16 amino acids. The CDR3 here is CATSANSRDYRETQYF.

The CDR3 here is CASSGQGAADTQYF. The V and J genes are TRBV12-3 or TRBV12-4 and TRBJ2-3; no DNA is available, so the TRBD1 call from TCRdb remains unchecked. This CDR3 comprises 14 residues.

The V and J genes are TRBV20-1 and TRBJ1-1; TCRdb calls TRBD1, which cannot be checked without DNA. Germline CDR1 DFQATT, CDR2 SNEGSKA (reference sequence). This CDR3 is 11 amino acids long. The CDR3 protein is CSAPDRVIAYF.

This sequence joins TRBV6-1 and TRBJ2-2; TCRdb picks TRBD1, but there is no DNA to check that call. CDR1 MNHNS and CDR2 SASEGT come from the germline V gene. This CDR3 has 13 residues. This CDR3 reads CATRRGGYGELFF.

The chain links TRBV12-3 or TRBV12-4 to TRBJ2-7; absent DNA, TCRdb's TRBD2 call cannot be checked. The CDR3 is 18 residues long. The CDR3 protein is CASSLKSGGVAGAWEQYF.

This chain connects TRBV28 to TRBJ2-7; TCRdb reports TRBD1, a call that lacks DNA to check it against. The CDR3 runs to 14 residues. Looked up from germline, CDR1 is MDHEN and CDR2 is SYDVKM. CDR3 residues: CASSLTGTVYEQYF.

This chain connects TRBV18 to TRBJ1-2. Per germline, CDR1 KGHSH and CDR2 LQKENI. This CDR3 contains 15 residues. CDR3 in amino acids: CASSRSGGPAYGYTF.